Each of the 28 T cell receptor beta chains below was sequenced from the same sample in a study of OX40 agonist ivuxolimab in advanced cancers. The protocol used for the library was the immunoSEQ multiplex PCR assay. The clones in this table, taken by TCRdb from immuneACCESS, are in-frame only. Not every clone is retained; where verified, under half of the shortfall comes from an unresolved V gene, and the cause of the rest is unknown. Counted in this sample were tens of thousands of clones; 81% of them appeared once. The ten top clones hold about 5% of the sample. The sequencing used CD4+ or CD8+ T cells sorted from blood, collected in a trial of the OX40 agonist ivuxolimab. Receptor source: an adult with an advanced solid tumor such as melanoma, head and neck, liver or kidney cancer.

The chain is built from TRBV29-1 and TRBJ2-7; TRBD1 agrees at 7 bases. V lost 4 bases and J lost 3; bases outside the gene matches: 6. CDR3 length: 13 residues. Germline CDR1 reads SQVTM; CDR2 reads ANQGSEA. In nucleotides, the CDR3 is TGCAGCGTTGGACAGGGTGGAGTCTACGAGCAGTACTTC. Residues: CSVGQGGVYEQYF.

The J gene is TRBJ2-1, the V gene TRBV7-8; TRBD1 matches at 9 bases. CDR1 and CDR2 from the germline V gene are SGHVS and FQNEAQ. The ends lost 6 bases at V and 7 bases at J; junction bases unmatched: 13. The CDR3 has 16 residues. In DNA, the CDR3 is TGTGCCAGCAGTCGCCGGACAGGGGTAGTTAGAAATGAGCAGTTCTTC. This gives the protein CASSRRTGVVRNEQFF.

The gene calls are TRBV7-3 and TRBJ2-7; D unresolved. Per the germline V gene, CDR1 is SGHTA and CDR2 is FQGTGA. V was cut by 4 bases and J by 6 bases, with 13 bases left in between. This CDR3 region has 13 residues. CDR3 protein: CASSSNLGSEQYF. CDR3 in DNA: TGTGCCAGCAGCTCAAACCTAGGGTCCGAGCAGTACTTC.

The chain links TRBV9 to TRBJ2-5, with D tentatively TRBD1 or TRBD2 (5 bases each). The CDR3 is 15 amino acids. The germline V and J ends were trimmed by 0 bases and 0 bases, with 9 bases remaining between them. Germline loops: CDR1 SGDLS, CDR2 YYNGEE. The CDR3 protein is CASSVVGEYQETQYF. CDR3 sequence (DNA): TGTGCCAGCAGCGTAGTAGGGGAGTACCAAGAGACCCAGTACTTC. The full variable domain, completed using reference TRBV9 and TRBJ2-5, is DSGVTQTPKHLITATGQRVTLRCSPRSGDLSVYWYQQSLDQGLQFLIQYYNGEERAKGNILERFSAQQFPDLHSELNLSSLELGDSALYFCASSVVGEYQETQYFGPGTRLLVL.

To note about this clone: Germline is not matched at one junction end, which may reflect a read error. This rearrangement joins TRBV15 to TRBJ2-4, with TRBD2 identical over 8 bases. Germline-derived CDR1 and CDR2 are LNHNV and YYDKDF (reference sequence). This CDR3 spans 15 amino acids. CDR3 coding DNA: TGTGCCACCGGGGCGGGGCGGGGGGCTACTCAGGGTCAGCACTTC. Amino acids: CATGAGRGATQGQHF.

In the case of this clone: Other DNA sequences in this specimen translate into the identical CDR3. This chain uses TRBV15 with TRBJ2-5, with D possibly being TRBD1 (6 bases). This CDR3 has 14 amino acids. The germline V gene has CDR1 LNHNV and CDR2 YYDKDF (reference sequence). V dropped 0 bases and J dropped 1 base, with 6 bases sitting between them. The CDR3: CATSRDRGQETQYF. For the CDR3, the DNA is TGTGCCACCAGCAGAGACAGGGGCCAAGAGACCCAGTACTTC. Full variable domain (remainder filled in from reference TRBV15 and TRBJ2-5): DAMVIQNPRYQVTQFGKPVTLSCSQTLNHNVMYWYQQKSSQAPKLLFHYYDKDFNNEADTPDNFQSRRPNTSFCFLDIRSPGLGDTAMYLCATSRDRGQETQYFGPGTRLLVL.

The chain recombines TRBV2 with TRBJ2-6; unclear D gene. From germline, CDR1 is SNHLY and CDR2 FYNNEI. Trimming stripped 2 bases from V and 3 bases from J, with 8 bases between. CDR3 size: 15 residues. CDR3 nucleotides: TGTGCCAGCAGTGAACGAGGCGGTGGGGCCAACGTCCTGACTTTC. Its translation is CASSERGGGANVLTF.

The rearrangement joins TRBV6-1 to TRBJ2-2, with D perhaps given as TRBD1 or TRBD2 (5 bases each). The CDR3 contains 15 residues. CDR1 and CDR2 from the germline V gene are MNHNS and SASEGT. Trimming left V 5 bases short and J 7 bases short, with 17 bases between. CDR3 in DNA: TGTGCCAGCAGTCTACCGGGACCGCTGATCGGGGAGCTGTTTTTT. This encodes CASSLPGPLIGELFF.

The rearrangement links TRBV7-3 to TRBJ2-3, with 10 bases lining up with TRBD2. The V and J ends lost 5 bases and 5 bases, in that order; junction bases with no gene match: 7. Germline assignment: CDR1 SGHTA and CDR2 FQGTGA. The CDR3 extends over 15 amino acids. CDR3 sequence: CASSALAGDGDTQYF. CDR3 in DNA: TGTGCCAGCAGCGCCCTAGCGGGAGACGGAGATACGCAGTATTTT.

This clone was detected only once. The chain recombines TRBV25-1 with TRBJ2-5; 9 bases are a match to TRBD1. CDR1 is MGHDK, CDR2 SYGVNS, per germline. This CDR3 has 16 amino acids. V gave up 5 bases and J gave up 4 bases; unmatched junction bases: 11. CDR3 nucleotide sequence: TGTGCCAGCAGTTCTCTGGGGACAGGGAGGGGAGAGACCCAGTACTTC. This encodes CASSSLGTGRGETQYF.

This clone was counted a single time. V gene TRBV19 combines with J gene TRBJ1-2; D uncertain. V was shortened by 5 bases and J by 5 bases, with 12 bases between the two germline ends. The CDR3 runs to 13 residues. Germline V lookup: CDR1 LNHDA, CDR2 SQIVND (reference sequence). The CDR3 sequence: CASSAEQFYGYTF. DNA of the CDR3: TGTGCCAGTAGTGCTGAGCAGTTTTATGGCTACACCTTC.

CDR3 amino acids: CASSKRQGEGEAFF. The CDR3 coding sequence is TGTGCCAGCAGTAAAAGACAGGGGGAGGGTGAAGCTTTCTTT. The chain links TRBV27 to TRBJ1-1; 9 nucleotides align to TRBD1. CDR3 size: 14 residues. Losses at the gene ends were 5 bases for V and 7 bases for J; bases not matched to a gene: 8. The germline V gene has CDR1 MNHEY and CDR2 SMNVEV (reference sequence).

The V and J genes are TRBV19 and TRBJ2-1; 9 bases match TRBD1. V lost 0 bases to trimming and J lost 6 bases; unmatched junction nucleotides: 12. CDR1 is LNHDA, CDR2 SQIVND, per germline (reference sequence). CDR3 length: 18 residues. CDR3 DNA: TGTGCCAGTAGTATAGAGGGCGGAGGGACAGGGTGGCCCAATGAGCAGTTCTTC. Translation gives CASSIEGGGTGWPNEQFF.

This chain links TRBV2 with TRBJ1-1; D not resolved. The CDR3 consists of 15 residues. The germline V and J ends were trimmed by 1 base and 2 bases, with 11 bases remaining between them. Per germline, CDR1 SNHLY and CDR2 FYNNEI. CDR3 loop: CASSEGGRDNTEAFF. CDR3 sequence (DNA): TGTGCCAGCAGTGAAGGTGGAAGGGATAACACTGAAGCTTTCTTT.

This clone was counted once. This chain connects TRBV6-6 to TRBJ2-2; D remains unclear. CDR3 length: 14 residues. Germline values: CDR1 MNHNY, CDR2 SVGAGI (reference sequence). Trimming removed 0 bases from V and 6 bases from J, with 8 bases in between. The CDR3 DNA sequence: TGTGCCAGCAGTTACTCGCTTGACTCCGGGGAGCTGTTTTTT. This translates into CASSYSLDSGELFF.

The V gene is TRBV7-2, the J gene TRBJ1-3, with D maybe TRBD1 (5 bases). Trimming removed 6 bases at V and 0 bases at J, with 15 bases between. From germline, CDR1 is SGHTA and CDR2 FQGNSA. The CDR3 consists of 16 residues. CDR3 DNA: TGTGCCAGCAGTCATCAGGGAGCCCCCTCTGGAAACACCATATATTTT. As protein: CASSHQGAPSGNTIYF.

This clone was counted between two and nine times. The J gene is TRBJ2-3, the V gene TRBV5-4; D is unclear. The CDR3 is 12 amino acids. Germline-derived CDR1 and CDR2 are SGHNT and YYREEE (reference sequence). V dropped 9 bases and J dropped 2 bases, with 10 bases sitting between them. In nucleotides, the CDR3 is TGTGCCACCGGACCCAACACAGATACGCAGTATTTT. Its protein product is CATGPNTDTQYF.

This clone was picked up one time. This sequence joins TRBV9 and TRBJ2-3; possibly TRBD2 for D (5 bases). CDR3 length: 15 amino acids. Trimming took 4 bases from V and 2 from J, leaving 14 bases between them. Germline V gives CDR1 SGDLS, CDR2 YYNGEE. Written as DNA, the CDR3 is TGTGCCAGCAGCCCCGGGGTAGTCAACACAGATACGCAGTATTTT. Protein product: CASSPGVVNTDTQYF.

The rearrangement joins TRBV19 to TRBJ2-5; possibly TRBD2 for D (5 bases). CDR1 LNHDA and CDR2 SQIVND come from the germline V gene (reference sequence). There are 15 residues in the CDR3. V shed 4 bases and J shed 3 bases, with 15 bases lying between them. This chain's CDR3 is CASSTRTPTKETQYF. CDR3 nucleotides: TGTGCCAGTAGTACCAGGACTCCGACAAAAGAGACCCAGTACTTC.

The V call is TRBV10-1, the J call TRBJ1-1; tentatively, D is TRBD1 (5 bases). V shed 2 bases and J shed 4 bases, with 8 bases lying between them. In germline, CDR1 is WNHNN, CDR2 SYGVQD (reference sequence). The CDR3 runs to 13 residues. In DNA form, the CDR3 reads TGCGCCAGCAGTGAGGGACACCTCACTGAAGCTTTCTTT. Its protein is CASSEGHLTEAFF.

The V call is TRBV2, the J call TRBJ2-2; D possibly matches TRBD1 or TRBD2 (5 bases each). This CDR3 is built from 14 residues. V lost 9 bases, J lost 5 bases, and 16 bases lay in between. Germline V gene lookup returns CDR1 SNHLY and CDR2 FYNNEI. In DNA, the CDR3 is TGTGCCAGTGGAGAGGGGTTTAGAACCGGGGAGCTGTTTTTT. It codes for CASGEGFRTGELFF.

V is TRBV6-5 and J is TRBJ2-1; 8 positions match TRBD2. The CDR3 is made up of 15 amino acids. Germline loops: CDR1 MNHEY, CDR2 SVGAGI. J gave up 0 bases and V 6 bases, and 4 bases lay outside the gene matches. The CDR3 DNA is TGTGCCAGCAGCCAAGGGACTAGCTCCTACAATGAGCAGTTCTTC. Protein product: CASSQGTSSYNEQFF.

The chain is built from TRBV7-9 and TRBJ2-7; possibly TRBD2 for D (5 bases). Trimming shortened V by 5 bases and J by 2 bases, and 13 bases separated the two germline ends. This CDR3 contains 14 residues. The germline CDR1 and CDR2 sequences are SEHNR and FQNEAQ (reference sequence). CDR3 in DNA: TGTGCCAGCAGCCTCGCCGGGGTTACCTACGAGCAGTACTTC. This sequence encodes CASSLAGVTYEQYF.

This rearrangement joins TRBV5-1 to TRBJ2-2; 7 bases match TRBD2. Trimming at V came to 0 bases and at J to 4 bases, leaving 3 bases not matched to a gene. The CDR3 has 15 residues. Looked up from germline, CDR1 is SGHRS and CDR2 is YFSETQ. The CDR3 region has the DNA TGCGCCAGCAGCTTGGCCTCGGGGGGCACCGGGGAGCTGTTTTTT. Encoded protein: CASSLASGGTGELFF.

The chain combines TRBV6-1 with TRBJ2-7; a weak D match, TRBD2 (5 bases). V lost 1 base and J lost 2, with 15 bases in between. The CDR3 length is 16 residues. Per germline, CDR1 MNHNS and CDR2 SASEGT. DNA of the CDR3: TGTGCCAGCAGTGAAGAGAGGGTTGAACTCACCTACGAGCAGTACTTC. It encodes CASSEERVELTYEQYF.

The CDR3 region is CASSKKARTGANVLTF. The CDR3 bases are TGTGCCAGCAGCAAGAAAGCCCGGACTGGGGCCAACGTCCTGACTTTC. The genes are TRBV21-1 and TRBJ2-6. TRBV21-1 constitutes a pseudogene. The CDR3 is made up of 16 amino acids.

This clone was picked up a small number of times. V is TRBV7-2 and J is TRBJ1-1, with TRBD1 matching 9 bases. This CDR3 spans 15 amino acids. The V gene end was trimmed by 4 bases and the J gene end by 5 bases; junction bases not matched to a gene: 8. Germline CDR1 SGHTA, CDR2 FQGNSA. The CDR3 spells CASSYYGTGPTEAFF. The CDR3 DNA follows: TGTGCCAGCAGCTATTACGGGACAGGGCCGACTGAAGCTTTCTTT.

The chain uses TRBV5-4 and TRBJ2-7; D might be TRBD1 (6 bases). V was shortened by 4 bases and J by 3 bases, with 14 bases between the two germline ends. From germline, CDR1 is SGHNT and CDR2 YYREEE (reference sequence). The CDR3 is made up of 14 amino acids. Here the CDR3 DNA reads TGTGCCAGCAGCGGTACCGGGACACACTACGAGCAGTACTTC. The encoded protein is CASSGTGTHYEQYF.